This T cell receptor (beta chain) was profiled in a study of CD8 T cells in Susac syndrome. The study sequenced TCR beta in blood CD8+ and CD4+ T cells. With random hexamers, 0.5 to 1 ug RNA was reverse transcribed. TCRdb reprocessed the immunoSEQ multiplex PCR reads with MiXCR, giving one entry per CDR3 protein. This table has approximately 150,000 distinct CDR3 sequences, roughly nine tenths appearing once. The CDR3 consists of 19 residues. The V segment lost 1 base and the J segment 2 bases; nucleotides outside the gene matches: 8. From germline, CDR1 is SEHNR and CDR2 FQNEAQ (reference sequence). This sequence joins TRBV7-9 and TRBJ2-3, with 14 bases matching TRBD2. What was sequenced was CD4+ T cells from PBMCs. This receptor was identified in a human donor in good health. This CDR3 is CASSLGLAGGNLYTDTQYF. In nucleotides, the CDR3 is TGTGCCAGCAGCTTAGGACTAGCGGGAGGGAACTTATACACAGATACGCAGTATTTT.